This TCR beta chain was recorded in a study of T cells after yellow fever vaccination. Study conclusions and caveats: Sorted repertoires could include abundant contaminating clonotypes from bulk cells. A large majority of primary-vaccination clones showed up again after the booster (roughly 96% CD4, around 90% CD8).

The study made its TCR cDNA through 5'RACE template switching. That step introduced a universal primer site along with UMIs. TCRdb recomputed calls from the 5' RACE reads with MiXCR, one row per CDR3 protein. This sample carries 300,000 to 350,000 distinct CDR3 sequences, roughly 4.3% of them seen once, and the ten largest clones take approximately 25%. Notes on this clonotype: The antigen remains undetermined.

V lost 4 bases to trimming and J lost 2 bases; unmatched junction nucleotides: 13. Germline loops: CDR1 SEHNR, CDR2 FQNEAQ (reference sequence). The CDR3 has 17 amino acids. The chain is built from TRBV7-9 and TRBJ2-7, with 8 bases aligning to TRBD1. This receptor was identified in a man aged 18 to 30 who received the YFV17D yellow fever vaccine. This specimen was PBMCs, taken 5 days after the yellow fever booster vaccination. The CDR3, as DNA: TGTGCCAGCAGCTCGATGGCCGGGACAGGAGACCCCTACGAGCAGTACTTC. Translating it yields CASSSMAGTGDPYEQYF.